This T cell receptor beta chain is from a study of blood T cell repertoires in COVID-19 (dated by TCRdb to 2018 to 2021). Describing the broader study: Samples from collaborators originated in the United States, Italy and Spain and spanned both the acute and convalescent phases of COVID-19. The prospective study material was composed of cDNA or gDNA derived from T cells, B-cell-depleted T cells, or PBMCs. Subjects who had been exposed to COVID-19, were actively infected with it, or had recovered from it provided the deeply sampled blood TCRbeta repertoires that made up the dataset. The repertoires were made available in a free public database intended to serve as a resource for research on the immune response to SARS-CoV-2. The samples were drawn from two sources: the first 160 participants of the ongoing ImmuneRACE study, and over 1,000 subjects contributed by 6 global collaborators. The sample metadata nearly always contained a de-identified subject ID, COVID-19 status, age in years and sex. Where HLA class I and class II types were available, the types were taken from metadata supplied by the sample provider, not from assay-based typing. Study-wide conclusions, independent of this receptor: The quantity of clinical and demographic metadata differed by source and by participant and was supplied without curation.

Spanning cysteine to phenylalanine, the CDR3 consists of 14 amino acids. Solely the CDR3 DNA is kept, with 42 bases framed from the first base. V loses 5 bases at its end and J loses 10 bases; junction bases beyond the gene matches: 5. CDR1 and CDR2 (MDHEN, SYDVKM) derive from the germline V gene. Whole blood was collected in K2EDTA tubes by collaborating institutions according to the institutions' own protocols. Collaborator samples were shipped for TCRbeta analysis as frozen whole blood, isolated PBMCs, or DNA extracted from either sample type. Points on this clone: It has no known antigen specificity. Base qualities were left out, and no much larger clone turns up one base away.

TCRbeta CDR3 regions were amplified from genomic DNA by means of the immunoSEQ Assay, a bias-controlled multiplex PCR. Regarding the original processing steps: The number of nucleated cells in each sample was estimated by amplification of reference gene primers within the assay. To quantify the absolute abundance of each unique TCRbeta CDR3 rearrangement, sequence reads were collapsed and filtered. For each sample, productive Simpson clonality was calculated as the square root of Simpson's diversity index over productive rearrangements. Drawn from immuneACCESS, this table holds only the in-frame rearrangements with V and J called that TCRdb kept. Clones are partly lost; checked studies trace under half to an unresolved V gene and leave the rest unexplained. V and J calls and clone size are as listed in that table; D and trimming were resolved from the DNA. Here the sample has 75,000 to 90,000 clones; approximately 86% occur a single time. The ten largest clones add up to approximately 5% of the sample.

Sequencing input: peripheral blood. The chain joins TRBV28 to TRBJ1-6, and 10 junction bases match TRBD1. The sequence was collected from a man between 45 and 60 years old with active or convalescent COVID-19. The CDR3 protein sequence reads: CASSGDRGGSPLHF. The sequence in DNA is TGTGCCAGCAGTGGGGACAGGGGCGGGTCACCCCTCCACTTT.